This entry lists 20 T cell receptor beta chains sequenced from one sample in a study of T cells in Graves' hyperthyroidism and ophthalmopathy. The investigators amplified TCR beta CDR3 regions from RNA transcripts. A first-round RT-PCR of the TCR CDR3 used the HTBI primer set. TCRdb used MiXCR to reprocess the multiplex PCR reads, holding one entry per CDR3 protein. Among around 250,000 distinct CDR3 sequences listed, more than 14% were seen once. The specimen sequenced was blood. The source is a woman aged 40 to 50 with Graves' hyperthyroidism that later progressed to Graves' ophthalmopathy.

The sample holds many counts of this clonotype. This chain joins TRBV25-1 and TRBJ1-5; D is undetermined. With 6 bases removed from V and 0 bases from J, the gap between germline ends came to 9 bases. Germline V gene data show CDR1 as MGHDK and CDR2 as SYGVNS. The CDR3 has 14 residues. In DNA form, the CDR3 reads TGTGCCAGCAGCGGGGTATATAGCAATCAGCCCCAGCATTTT. This sequence encodes CASSGVYSNQPQHF.

This clonotype was detected ten times or more. The chain carries TRBV18 and TRBJ2-7; 8 bases are shared with TRBD2. V gave up 6 bases and J gave up 0 bases; unmatched junction bases: 7. This CDR3 spans 15 amino acids. From germline, CDR1 is KGHSH and CDR2 LQKENI. CDR3 sequence: CASSSGTRTSYEQYF. The CDR3 nucleotides are TGTGCCAGCTCGTCAGGGACTAGAACCTCCTACGAGCAGTACTTC.

This clonotype showed up many times. The chain links TRBV10-3 to TRBJ2-1; D unresolved. The CDR3 is 14 residues long. The V end lost 0 bases, the J end lost 6 bases, and 9 bases lay between the germline ends. Germline CDR1 ENHRY, CDR2 SYGVKD. CDR3 region: CAISESLGPNEQFF. In DNA form, the CDR3 reads TGTGCCATCAGTGAGTCGCTGGGCCCCAATGAGCAGTTCTTC.

V usage is TRBV7-9 and J usage is TRBJ1-4, with D possibly TRBD1 on 6 matching bases. This CDR3 is 18 amino acids long. Germline V lookup: CDR1 SEHNR, CDR2 FQNEAQ (reference sequence). V lost 3 bases and J 6 bases, leaving 23 bases between the germline ends. DNA for the CDR3: TGTGCCAGCAGCTTGATCAGTTTGGGACAAAGACCTCATGAAAAACTGTTTTTT. Protein: CASSLISLGQRPHEKLFF. Supplemented by reference TRBV7-9 and TRBJ1-4, the full variable domain reads DTGVSQNPRHKITKRGQNVTFRCDPISEHNRLYWYRQTLGQGPEFLTYFQNEAQLEKSRLLSDRFSAERPKGSFSTLEIQRTEQGDSAMYLCASSLISLGQRPHEKLFFGSGTQLSVL.

The rearrangement links TRBV19 to TRBJ2-1, with 11 bases lining up with TRBD2. The CDR3 has 17 residues. V shed 1 base, J shed 4 bases, and the junction held 6 bases outside the gene matches. Germline CDR1 and CDR2: LNHDA and SQIVND (reference sequence). CDR3 bases: TGTGCCAGTAGTATAGCCGGACTAGCGGGCCCGTACAATGAGCAGTTCTTC. It yields the protein CASSIAGLAGPYNEQFF.

In its sample, this clonotype was seen many times. The rearrangement links TRBV5-6 to TRBJ2-7; 11 nucleotides line up with TRBD2. The V gene's germline CDR1 is SGHDT and CDR2 YYEEEE. CDR3 length: 14 residues. The trim removed 0 bases at V and 6 bases at J, leaving 2 bases unmatched. CDR3 nucleotides: TGTGCCAGCAGCTTGGCCCTAGCGGGAGGCGAGCAGTACTTC. It codes for CASSLALAGGEQYF.

This clonotype was counted many times. The chain carries TRBV12-3 or TRBV12-4 and TRBJ1-5; 7 bases are shared with TRBD1. The CDR3 has 15 amino acids. Trimming cost V 6 bases and J 0 bases; bases outside gene matches: 5. The CDR3 region is CASSKRGLSNQPQHF. The CDR3 bases are TGTGCCAGCAGCAAAAGGGGGCTTAGCAATCAGCCCCAGCATTTT.

There are many counts of this clonotype. The chain has TRBV4-1 and TRBJ1-1; D gene unclear. There are 14 residues in the CDR3. Looked up from germline, CDR1 is MGHRA and CDR2 is YSYEKL. Trimming pared 1 base from V and 0 bases from J, leaving 6 bases between. CDR3 in amino acids: CASSQVSVNTEAFF. The CDR3 nucleotides are TGCGCCAGCAGCCAAGTCAGCGTGAACACTGAAGCTTTCTTT.

The chain couples TRBV7-2 to TRBJ1-2; a weak D match, TRBD1 (5 bases). The CDR3 loop spans 12 amino acids. V lost 5 bases to trimming and J lost 8 bases, with 12 bases between them. Germline V gene sequence: CDR1 SGHTA, CDR2 FQGNSA. The CDR3 reads CASSARTLGYTF. CDR3 DNA sequence: TGTGCCAGCAGCGCCCGGACATTAGGCTACACCTTC. Full variable domain (outside the CDR3, taken from reference TRBV7-2 and TRBJ1-2): GAGVSQSPSNKVTEKGKDVELRCDPISGHTALYWYRQSLGQGLEFLIYFQGNSAPDKSGLPSDRFSAERTGGSVSTLTIQRTQQEDSAVYLCASSARTLGYTFGSGTRLTVV.

There are many counts of this clonotype. The chain employs TRBV2 and TRBJ2-5; D unclear. The CDR3 is made up of 12 amino acids. Per the germline V gene, CDR1 is SNHLY and CDR2 is FYNNEI. V was clipped by 7 bases and J by 1 base, with 7 bases between them. CDR3 DNA: TGTGCCAGCAAGGGCAGCCAAGAGACCCAGTACTTC. Residues: CASKGSQETQYF.

This clonotype was counted ten times or more. The V call is TRBV2, the J call TRBJ2-1; 14 bases align to TRBD2. Germline V gene data show CDR1 as SNHLY and CDR2 as FYNNEI. Germline trimming cut 6 bases from V and 5 bases from J; bases unmatched to any gene: 6. This CDR3 comprises 16 residues. CDR3 region: CASSDQGLAGDNEQFF. Here the CDR3 DNA reads TGTGCCAGCAGCGATCAGGGACTAGCGGGAGACAATGAGCAGTTCTTC.

Ten or more counts support this clonotype. The CDR3 bases are TGTGCCAGCAGCCAAACTTCAGCTCCCCAGTACTTC. This codes for CASSQTSAPQYF. The V call is TRBV7-3, the J call TRBJ2-5; D call uncertain. There are 12 residues in the CDR3. Trimming removed 5 bases from V and 9 bases from J, with 13 bases in between. Germline V gives CDR1 SGHTA, CDR2 FQGTGA.

V is TRBV7-3 and J is TRBJ1-6; a weak D match, TRBD1 (5 bases). The CDR3 covers 17 residues. The germline V gene has CDR1 SGHTA and CDR2 FQGTGA. V lost 1 base and J 6 bases, leaving 16 bases between the germline ends. As DNA, the CDR3 is TGTGCCAGCAGCTTAAATGCCCCGGGGGGTGGTAATTCACCCCTCCACTTT. Its protein product is CASSLNAPGGGNSPLHF.

This rearrangement joins TRBV5-1 to TRBJ2-1; D is unresolved. Germline CDR1 and CDR2: SGHRS and YFSETQ. The CDR3 length is 15 residues. The V end lost 0 bases, the J end lost 0 bases, and 7 bases lay between the germline ends. This chain's CDR3 is CASSLGANSYNEQFF. As DNA, the CDR3 is TGCGCCAGCAGCTTGGGGGCGAACTCCTACAATGAGCAGTTCTTC.

J is TRBJ1-4 and V is TRBV28, with D unclear. CDR1 is MDHEN and CDR2 is SYDVKM in the germline V gene. V lost 3 bases, J lost 10 bases, and 15 bases lay in between. CDR3 length: 14 amino acids. The CDR3 spells CASSLDVGTRKLFF. The DNA of the CDR3 is TGTGCCAGCAGTTTGGACGTGGGAACCCGAAAACTGTTTTTT.

This clonotype was recorded many times. This chain joins TRBV25-1 and TRBJ2-5; D unresolved. Trimming pared 5 bases from V and 5 bases from J, leaving 9 bases between. CDR3 length: 12 amino acids. Germline V gene data show CDR1 as MGHDK and CDR2 as SYGVNS. The CDR3 nucleotides are TGTGCCAGCAGTCTGATGGGGGAGACCCAGTACTTC. Its protein is CASSLMGETQYF.

This clonotype was detected ten times or more. The genes are TRBV10-3 and TRBJ2-7; TRBD2 agrees at 8 bases. The CDR3 contains 19 residues. V was pared by 0 bases and J by 7 bases, with 20 bases of the junction left unmatched. Germline-derived CDR1 and CDR2 are ENHRY and SYGVKD. DNA for the CDR3: TGTGCCATCAGTGAGTCACCATCCGCCCTCTCCGGGACTAGACAGGAGCAGTACTTC. It specifies CAISESPSALSGTRQEQYF.

This clonotype was seen many times. The chain uses TRBV18 and TRBJ2-5; TRBD2 aligns across 11 bases. J lost 1 base, V lost 6 bases, and 10 bases had no gene match. Per the germline V gene, CDR1 is KGHSH and CDR2 is LQKENI. The length of the CDR3 is 17 residues. The CDR3 loop is CASSPLLAGVGQETQYF. CDR3 sequence (DNA): TGTGCCAGCTCTCCATTACTAGCGGGAGTGGGCCAAGAGACCCAGTACTTC. Full variable domain (missing parts from reference TRBV18 and TRBJ2-5): NAGVMQNPRHLVRRRGQEARLRCSPMKGHSHVYWYRQLPEEGLKFMVYLQKENIIDESGMPKERFSAEFPKEGPSILRIQQVVRGDSAAYFCASSPLLAGVGQETQYFGPGTRLLVL.

This sequence joins TRBV19 and TRBJ2-2; D unresolved. CDR1 and CDR2 (germline): LNHDA, SQIVND (reference sequence). There are 11 residues in the CDR3. The CDR3 nucleotides are TGTGCGGCAGGATCCACCGGGGAGCTGTTTTTT. It encodes CAAGSTGELFF.

This clonotype has ten or more counts. The chain couples TRBV2 to TRBJ2-3, with TRBD2 identical over 9 bases. Trimming at V came to 3 bases and at J to 4 bases, leaving 5 bases not matched to a gene. The CDR3 is 15 residues long. Germline V CDR1 and CDR2: SNHLY, FYNNEI. The CDR3 loop reads CASSDRGRAADTQYF. In DNA form, the CDR3 reads TGTGCCAGCAGTGACCGCGGGAGGGCGGCAGATACGCAGTATTTT. The variable domain in full, with the rest retrieved from reference TRBV2 and TRBJ2-3, is EPEVTQTPSHQVTQMGQEVILRCVPISNHLYFYWYRQILGQKVEFLVSFYNNEISEKSEIFDDQFSVERPDGSNFTLKIRSTKLEDSAMYFCASSDRGRAADTQYFGPGTRLTVL.